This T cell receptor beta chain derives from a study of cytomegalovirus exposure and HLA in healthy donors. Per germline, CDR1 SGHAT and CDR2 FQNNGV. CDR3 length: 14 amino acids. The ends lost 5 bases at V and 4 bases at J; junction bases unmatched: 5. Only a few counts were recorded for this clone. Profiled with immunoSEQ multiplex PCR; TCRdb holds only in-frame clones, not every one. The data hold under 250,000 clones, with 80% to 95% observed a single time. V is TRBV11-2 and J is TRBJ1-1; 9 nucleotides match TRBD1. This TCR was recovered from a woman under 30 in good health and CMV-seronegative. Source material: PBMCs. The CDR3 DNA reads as TGTGCCAGCAGCCACCGGGGACAGGGCACTGAAGCTTTCTTT. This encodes CASSHRGQGTEAFF.